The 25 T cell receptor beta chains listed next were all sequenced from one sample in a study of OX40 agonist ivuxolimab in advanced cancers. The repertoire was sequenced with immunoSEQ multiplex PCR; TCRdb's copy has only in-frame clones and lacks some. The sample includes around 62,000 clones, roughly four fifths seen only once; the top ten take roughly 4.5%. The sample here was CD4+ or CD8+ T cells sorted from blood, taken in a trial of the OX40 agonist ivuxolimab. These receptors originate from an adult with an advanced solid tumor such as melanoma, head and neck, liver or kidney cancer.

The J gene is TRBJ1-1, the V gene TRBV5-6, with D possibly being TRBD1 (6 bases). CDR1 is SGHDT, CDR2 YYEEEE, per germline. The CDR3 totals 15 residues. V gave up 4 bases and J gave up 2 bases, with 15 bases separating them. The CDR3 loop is CASSPRGGLNTEAFF. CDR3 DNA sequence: TGTGCCAGCAGCCCAAGGGGGGGACTTAACACTGAAGCTTTCTTT.

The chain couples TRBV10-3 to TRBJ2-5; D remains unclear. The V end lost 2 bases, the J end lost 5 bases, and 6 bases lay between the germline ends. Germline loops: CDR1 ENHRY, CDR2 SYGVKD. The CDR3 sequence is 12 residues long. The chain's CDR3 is CAISEIGETQYF. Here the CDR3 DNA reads TGTGCCATCAGTGAGATTGGGGAGACCCAGTACTTC.

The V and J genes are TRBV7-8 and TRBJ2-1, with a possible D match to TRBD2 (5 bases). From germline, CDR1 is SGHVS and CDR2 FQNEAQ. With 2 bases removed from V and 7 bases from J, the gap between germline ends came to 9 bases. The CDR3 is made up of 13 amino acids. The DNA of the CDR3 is TGTGCCAGCAGCTTAATACGGGGAAATGAGCAGTTCTTC. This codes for CASSLIRGNEQFF.

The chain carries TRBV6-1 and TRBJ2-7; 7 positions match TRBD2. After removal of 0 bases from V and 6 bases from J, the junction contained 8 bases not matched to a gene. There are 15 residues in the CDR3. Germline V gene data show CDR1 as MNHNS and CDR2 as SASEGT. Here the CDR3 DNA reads TGTGCCAGCAGTGAAGCGGCGCGGGGGACGGGCGAGCAGTACTTC. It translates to CASSEAARGTGEQYF.

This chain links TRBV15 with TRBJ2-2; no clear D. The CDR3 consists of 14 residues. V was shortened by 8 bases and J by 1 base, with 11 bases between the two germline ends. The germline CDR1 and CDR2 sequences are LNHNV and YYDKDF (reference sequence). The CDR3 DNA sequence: TGTGCCACCCGGGTACAGAAGAACACCGGGGAGCTGTTTTTT. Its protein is CATRVQKNTGELFF.

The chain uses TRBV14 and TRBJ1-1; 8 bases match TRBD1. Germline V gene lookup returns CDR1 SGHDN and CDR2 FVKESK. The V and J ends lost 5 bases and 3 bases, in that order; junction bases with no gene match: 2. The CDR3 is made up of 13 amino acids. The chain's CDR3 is CASSGQGHTEAFF. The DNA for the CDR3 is TGTGCCAGCAGCGGACAGGGCCACACTGAAGCTTTCTTT.

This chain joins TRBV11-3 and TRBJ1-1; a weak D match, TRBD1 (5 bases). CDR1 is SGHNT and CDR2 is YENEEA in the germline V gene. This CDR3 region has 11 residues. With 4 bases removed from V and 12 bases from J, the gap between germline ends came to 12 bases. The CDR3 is CASSSRDRTFF. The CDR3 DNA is TGTGCCAGCAGCTCCAGGGATCGTACTTTCTTT.

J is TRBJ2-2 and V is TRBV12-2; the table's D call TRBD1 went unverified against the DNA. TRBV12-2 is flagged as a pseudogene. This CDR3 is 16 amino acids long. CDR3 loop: CASRLIGTGLSGELFF. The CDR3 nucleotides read TGTGCAAGTCGCTTAATCGGGACAGGGTTATCCGGGGAGCTGTTTTTT.

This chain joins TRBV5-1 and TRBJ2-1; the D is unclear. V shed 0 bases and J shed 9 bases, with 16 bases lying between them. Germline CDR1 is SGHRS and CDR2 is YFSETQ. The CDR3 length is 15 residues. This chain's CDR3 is CASSLVSVGPAEQFF. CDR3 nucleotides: TGCGCCAGCAGCTTGGTTTCGGTCGGGCCGGCTGAGCAGTTCTTC.

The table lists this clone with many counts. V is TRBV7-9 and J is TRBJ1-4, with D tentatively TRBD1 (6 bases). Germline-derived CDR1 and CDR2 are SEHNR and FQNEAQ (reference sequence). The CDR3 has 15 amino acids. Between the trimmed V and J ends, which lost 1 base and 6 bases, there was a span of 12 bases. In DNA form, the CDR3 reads TGTGCCAGCAGCTTAGACAGGGCTGGTGATGAAAAACTGTTTTTT. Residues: CASSLDRAGDEKLFF.

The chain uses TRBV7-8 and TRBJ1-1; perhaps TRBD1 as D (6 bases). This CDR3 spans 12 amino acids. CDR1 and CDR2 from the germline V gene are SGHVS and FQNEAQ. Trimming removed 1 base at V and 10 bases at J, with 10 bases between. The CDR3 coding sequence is TGTGCCAGCAGCTTAGACAGGGTGGTAGCTTTCTTT. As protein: CASSLDRVVAFF.

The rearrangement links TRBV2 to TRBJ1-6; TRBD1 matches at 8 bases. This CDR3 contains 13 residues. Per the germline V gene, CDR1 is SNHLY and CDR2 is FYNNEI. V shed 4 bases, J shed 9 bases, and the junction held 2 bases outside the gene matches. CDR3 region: CASSGQGSSPLHF. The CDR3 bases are TGTGCCAGCAGTGGACAGGGGAGTTCACCCCTCCACTTT.

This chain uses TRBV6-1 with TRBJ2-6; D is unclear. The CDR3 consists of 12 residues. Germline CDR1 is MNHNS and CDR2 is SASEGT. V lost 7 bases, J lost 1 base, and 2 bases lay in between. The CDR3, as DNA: TGTGCCAGCACATCTGGGGCCAACGTCCTGACTTTC. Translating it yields CASTSGANVLTF.

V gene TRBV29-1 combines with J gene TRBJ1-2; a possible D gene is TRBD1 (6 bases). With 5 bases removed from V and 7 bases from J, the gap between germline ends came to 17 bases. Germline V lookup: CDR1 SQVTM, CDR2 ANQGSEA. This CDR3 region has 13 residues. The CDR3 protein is CSVSGARVAGYTF. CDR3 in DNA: TGCAGCGTTTCAGGGGCCAGGGTAGCTGGCTACACCTTC.

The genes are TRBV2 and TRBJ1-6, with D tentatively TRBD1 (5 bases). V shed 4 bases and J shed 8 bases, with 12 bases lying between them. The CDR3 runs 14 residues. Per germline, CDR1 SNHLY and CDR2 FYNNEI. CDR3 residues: CASSVTRGHSPLHF. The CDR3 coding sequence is TGTGCCAGCAGTGTAACAAGGGGACATTCACCCCTCCACTTT.

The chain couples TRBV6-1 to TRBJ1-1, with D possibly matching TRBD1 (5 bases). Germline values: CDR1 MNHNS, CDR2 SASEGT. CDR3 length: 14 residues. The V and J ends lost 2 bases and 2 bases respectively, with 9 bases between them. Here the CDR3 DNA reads TGTGCCAGCAGTGAAAGAAGGACAAACACTGAAGCTTTCTTT. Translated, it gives CASSERRTNTEAFF.

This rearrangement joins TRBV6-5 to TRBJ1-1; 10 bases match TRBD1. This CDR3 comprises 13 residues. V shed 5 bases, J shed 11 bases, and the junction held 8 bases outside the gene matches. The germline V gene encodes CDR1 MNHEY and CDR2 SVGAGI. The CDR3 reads CASSPPGQGKAFF. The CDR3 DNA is TGTGCCAGCAGTCCCCCGGGACAGGGGAAGGCTTTCTTT.

CDR3 sequence reads: CASIPGQHNTGELFF. In DNA form, the CDR3 reads TGTGCCAGCATCCCGGGACAGCATAACACCGGGGAGCTGTTTTTT. V is TRBV11-1 and J is TRBJ2-2, with 7 bases that match TRBD1. This CDR3 contains 15 residues. The germline V gene has CDR1 SGHAT and CDR2 FQDESV (reference sequence). The V segment lost 7 bases and the J segment 2 bases; nucleotides outside the gene matches: 7. The variable domain in full, with the rest retrieved from reference TRBV11-1 and TRBJ2-2, is EAEVAQSPRYKITEKSQAVAFWCDPISGHATLYWYRQILGQGPELLVQFQDESVVDDSQLPKDRFSAERLKGVDSTLKIQPAELGDSAMYLCASIPGQHNTGELFFGEGSRLTVL.

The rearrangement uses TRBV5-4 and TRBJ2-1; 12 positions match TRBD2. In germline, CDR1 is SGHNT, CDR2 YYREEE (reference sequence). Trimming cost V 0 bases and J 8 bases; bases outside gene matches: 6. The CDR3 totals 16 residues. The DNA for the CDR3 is TGTGCCAGCAGCTTGGCCAGAGGACTAGCGGGATATGAGCAGTTCTTC. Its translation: CASSLARGLAGYEQFF.

CDR3 nucleotide sequence: TGCGCCAGCAGCCCTGGCAGGACGGATGGAAACACCATATATTTT. This codes for CASSPGRTDGNTIYF. J is TRBJ1-3 and V is TRBV5-1; unclear D gene. The CDR3 spans 15 residues. V was clipped by 4 bases and J by 3 bases, with 14 bases between them. CDR1 SGHRS and CDR2 YFSETQ come from the germline V gene. Full variable domain (outside the CDR3, taken from reference TRBV5-1 and TRBJ1-3): KAGVTQTPRYLIKTRGQQVTLSCSPISGHRSVSWYQQTPGQGLQFLFEYFSETQRNKGNFPGRFSGRQFSNSRSEMNVSTLELGDSALYLCASSPGRTDGNTIYFGEGSWLTVV.

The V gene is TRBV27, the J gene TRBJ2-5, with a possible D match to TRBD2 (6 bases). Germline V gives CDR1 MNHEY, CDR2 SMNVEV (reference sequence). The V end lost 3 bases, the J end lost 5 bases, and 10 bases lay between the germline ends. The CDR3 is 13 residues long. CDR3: CASSLSSDETQYF. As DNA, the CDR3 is TGTGCCAGCAGTTTGTCTAGCGATGAGACCCAGTACTTC.

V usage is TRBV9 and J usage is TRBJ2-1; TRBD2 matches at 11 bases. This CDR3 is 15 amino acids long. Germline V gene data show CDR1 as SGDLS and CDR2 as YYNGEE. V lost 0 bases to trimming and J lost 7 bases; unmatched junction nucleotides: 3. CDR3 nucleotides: TGTGCCAGCAGCGTAGCTAGCGGGGGGTGGAATGAGCAGTTCTTC. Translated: CASSVASGGWNEQFF.

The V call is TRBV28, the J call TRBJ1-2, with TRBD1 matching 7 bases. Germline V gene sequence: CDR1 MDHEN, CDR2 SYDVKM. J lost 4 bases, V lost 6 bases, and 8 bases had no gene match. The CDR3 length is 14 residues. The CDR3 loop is CASSRQGKGYGYTF. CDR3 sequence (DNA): TGTGCCAGCAGCAGACAGGGTAAAGGCTATGGCTACACCTTC.

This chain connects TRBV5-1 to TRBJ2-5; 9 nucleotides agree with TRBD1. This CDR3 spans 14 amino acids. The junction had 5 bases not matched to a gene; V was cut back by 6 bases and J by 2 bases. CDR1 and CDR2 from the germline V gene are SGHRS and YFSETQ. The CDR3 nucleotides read TGCGCCAGCATGACAGGGGGAGTGCAAGAGACCCAGTACTTC. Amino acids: CASMTGGVQETQYF.

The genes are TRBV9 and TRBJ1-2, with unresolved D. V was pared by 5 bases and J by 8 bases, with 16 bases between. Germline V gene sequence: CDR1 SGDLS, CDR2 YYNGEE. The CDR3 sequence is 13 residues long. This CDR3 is CASSSVPGEGYTF. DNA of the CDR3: TGTGCCAGCAGTTCCGTTCCCGGCGAGGGCTACACCTTC.